The entry below gives a single T cell receptor (beta chain) sequence along with its context. The target of this receptor is not known. Base qualities are not provided; no much larger clone lies one nucleotide away. CDR1 and CDR2, per the germline V gene, are WSHSY and SAAADI. At the junction V is shortened by 6 bases and J by 2 bases, with 10 bases in between. Its CDR3 holds 13 amino acids, cysteine through phenylalanine. The read is trimmed to its CDR3 DNA, 39 bases read in frame from base 1. The method behind the library was the immunoSEQ multiplex PCR assay. The authors processed their data as follows. A statistical classification framework was built to diagnose cytomegalovirus status from the catalog of TCR beta chain sequences. Not all clones reach the TCRdb copy of this immuneACCESS table, which keeps in-frame sequences only. Checked studies attribute under half of the gap to unresolved V genes and leave the rest unexplained. That table gives V, J and clone size, and the DNA gave D and trimming. The sample table records 120,000 or so clones; around 90% of these occur just once. The ten largest clones capture around 1.9% of the sample.

Donors formed part of the validation cohort, which comprised about 130 subjects and was distinct from the first cohort of fewer than 750 subjects. This record comes from a study of cytomegalovirus exposure and HLA in healthy donors (dated by TCRdb to about 2017). Context from the whole study: The 666 repertoires of the first cohort and the 110 or so validation repertoires were produced on the same platform, according to a later analysis. The study aimed to test whether signatures of past pathogen exposure could be identified by cataloging public T cell receptors. Besides the first cohort of 666 subjects, a separate validation cohort made up of some 110 different subjects was used. To predict cytomegalovirus infection status, the study brought together high-throughput TCR immunosequencing, statistical association of individual TCRs with disease status, and machine learning. What the authors observed across the whole study: All 120 or so repertoires were used to score co-occurrence in the validation cohort in a later analysis, because that analysis had no HLA typing for the cohort. In vitro tests confirmed that a few of the cytomegalovirus-associated TCR beta chains recognize cytomegalovirus antigens. In the study, 164 TCR beta chains were listed as associated with cytomegalovirus. In both the original and validation cohorts, the classifier was reported to diagnose cytomegalovirus status with high specificity and sensitivity. According to the authors, the approach could potentially be generalized to other disease states and immunological phenotypes. A later analysis found that TCRs clustered in the first cohort also tended to co-occur in the 95 to 150 validation repertoires, with 94% of cluster scores above 0. Across donors, most TCR sequences were observed very rarely, whereas some public TCRs were present in many individuals.

The chain uses TRBV10-2 and TRBJ1-2; the D gene is possibly TRBD1, with 6 bases matching. The origin of this receptor is a woman under 30 in good health and CMV-seronegative. Source material: PBMCs. The DNA sequence reads TGCGCCAGCAGGGAAGGACAGAACTATGGCTACACCTTC. The encoded protein is CASREGQNYGYTF.